The clone carrying this T cell receptor (beta chain) was observed a few times. Its cognate antigen is unknown. This record comes from a study of vaccination and CD4 T cells after COVID-19. Study information: SARS-CoV-2, HCoV-NL63, HCoV-OC43 and HCoV-229E supplied the overlapping spike peptides used to stimulate cells.

Study observations and caveats: Median approximately 90% of reactive clones detected in convalescent patients emerged only post-vaccination.

CD4+ T cells that had been cultured provided DNA sequenced with the Oncomine TCR Beta short-read assay. The authors extracted genomic DNA from cultured CD4+ T cells. TCRdb reprocessed the PCR reads via MiXCR and lists one record per CDR3 protein. The sample has about 7,100 distinct CDR3 sequences; around 60% are singletons. Germline V gene lookup returns CDR1 MNHEY and CDR2 SMNVEV (reference sequence). V was shortened by 0 bases and J by 8 bases, with 13 bases between the two germline ends. CDR3 length equals 14 residues. The treatment is: roughly 11-day PBMC culture with coronavirus spike peptide pools or control peptides (ViraFEST assay). Negative selection purified CD4+ T cells after about ten days of culture.

This chain links TRBV27 with TRBJ1-2; TRBD1 might be the D (5 bases). What was sequenced was CD4+ T cells from blood, cultured in vitro. This sequence was found in a human donor who had recovered from COVID-19. CDR3 in DNA: TGTGCCAGCAGTTTATCTGGGCAGGGAGAAGGCTACACCTTC. Protein product: CASSLSGQGEGYTF.